This TCR beta chain was identified during a study of T cell responses to AZD1222 COVID-19 vaccine. Study as a whole: Second-dose intervals near 4 or 12 weeks were combined.

Regarding the study as a whole: Per reports, nearly half of all spike-specific TCRs target regions that are unmutated in variants. Donors were mostly white British, more females; clonal diversity possibly underestimated. Just a handful of people given AZD1222 tested seropositive at baseline.

In the case of this clone: Its antigen remains unknown.

TCRdb keeps only in-frame clones here, not all; method: immunoSEQ multiplex PCR. The data show more than 150,000 clones, 94% seen once. This specimen consisted of peripheral blood, obtained on day 0 of AZD1222 vaccination. This TCR was recovered from an adult in good health.

Here the CDR3 DNA reads TGTGCCAGCAGTTGGGGCGGGAGGGGGCGAGAGACCCAGTACTTC. Translation gives CASSWGGRGRETQYF. The V gene is TRBV28, the J gene TRBJ2-5, with 9 bases aligning to TRBD2. The CDR3 runs to 15 residues. Germline V gene data show CDR1 as MDHEN and CDR2 as SYDVKM. Trimming cost V 4 bases and J 4 bases; bases outside gene matches: 7.